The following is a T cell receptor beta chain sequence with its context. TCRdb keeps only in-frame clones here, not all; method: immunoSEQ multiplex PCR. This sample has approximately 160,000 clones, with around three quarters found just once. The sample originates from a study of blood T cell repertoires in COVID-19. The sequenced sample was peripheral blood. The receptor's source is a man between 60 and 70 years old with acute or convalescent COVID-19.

DNA for the CDR3: TGTGCCAGTACCGCCAGGCGGGATGCCTACAATGAGCAGTTCTTC. Protein: CASTARRDAYNEQFF. The chain joins TRBV7-8 to TRBJ2-1; maybe TRBD2 (6 bases). Trimming pared 9 bases from V and 2 bases from J, leaving 17 bases between. Germline CDR1 SGHVS, CDR2 FQNEAQ. The CDR3 is 15 amino acids.